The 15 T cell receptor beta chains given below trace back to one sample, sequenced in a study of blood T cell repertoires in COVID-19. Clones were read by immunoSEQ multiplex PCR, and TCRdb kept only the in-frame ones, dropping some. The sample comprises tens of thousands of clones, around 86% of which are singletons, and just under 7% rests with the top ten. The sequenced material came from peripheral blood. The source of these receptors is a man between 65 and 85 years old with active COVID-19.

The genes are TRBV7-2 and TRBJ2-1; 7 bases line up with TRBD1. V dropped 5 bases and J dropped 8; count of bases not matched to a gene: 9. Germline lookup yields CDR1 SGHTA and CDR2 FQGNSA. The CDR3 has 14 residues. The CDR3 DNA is TGTGCCAGCAGCCAAGACAGGGTTCCCCATGAGCAGTTCTTC. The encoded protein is CASSQDRVPHEQFF.

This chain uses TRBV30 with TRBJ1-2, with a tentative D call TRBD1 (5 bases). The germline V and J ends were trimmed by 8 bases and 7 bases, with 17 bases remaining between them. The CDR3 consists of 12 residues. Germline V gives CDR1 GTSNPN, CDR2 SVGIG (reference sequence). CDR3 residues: CALDPMGPGYTF. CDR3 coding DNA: TGTGCCCTGGACCCTATGGGGCCTGGCTACACCTTC.

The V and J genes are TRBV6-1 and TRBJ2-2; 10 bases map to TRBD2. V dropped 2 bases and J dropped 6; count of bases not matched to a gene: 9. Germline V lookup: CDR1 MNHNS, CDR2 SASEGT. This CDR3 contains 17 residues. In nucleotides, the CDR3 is TGTGCCAGCAGTGAATTCCCTAGCGGGGGTGAGGCCGGGGAGCTGTTTTTT. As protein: CASSEFPSGGEAGELFF.

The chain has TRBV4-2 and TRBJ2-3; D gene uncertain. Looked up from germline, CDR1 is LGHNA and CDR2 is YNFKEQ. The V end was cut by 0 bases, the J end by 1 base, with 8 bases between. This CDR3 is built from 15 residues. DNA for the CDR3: TGTGCCAGCAGCCAAGATATCGCAGGCACAGATACGCAGTATTTT. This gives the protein CASSQDIAGTDTQYF.

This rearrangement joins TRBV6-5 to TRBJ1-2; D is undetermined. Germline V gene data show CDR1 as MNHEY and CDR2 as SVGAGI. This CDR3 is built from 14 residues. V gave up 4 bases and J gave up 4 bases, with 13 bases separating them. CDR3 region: CASSWSRESYGYTF. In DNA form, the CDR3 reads TGTGCCAGCAGTTGGTCCCGGGAGTCCTATGGCTACACCTTC.

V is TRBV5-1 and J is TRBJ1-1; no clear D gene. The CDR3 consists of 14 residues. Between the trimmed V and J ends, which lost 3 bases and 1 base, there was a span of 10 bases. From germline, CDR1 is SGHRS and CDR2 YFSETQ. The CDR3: CASSSHEPNTEAFF. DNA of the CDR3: TGCGCCAGCAGCTCGCACGAGCCGAACACTGAAGCTTTCTTT.

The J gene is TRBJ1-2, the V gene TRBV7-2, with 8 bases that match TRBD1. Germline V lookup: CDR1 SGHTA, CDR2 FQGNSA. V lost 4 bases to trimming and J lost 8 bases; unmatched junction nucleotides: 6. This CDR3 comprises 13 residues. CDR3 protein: CASSSRQGSGYTF. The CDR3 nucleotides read TGTGCCAGCAGCTCCCGACAGGGGAGCGGCTACACCTTC.

The CDR3 nucleotides are TGTGCCAGCAGCTTACTAGCGGGGTCTTTGGAGCAGTACTTC. This encodes CASSLLAGSLEQYF. The gene calls are TRBV7-2 and TRBJ2-7; TRBD2 matches at 9 bases. This CDR3 has 14 residues. The germline CDR1 and CDR2 sequences are SGHTA and FQGNSA. The ends lost 2 bases at V and 7 bases at J; junction bases unmatched: 6.

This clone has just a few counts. CDR3 residues: CASSSFTDTQYF. The CDR3 bases are TGTGCCAGCAGTTCATTCACAGATACGCAGTATTTT. The chain has TRBV27 and TRBJ2-3; D ambiguous. The CDR3 runs to 12 residues. Trimming pared 4 bases from V and 2 bases from J, leaving 4 bases between. Germline lookup yields CDR1 MNHEY and CDR2 SMNVEV (reference sequence).

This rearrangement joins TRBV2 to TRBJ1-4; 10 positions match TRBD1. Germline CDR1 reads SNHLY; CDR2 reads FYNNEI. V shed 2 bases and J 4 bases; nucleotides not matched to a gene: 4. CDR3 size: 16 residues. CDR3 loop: CASSESWTGGNEKLFF. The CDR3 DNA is TGTGCCAGCAGTGAATCCTGGACAGGGGGTAATGAAAAACTGTTTTTT.

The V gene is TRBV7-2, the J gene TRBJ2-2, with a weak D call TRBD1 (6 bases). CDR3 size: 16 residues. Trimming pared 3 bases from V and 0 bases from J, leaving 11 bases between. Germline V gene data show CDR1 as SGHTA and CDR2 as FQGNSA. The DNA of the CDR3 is TGTGCCAGCAGCTTCTCCGGGACAACGAACACCGGGGAGCTGTTTTTT. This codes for CASSFSGTTNTGELFF.

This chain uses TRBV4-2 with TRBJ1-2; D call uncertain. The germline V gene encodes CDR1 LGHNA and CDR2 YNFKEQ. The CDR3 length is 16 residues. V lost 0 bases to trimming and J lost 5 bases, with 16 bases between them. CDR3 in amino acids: CASSQDEGGSRYGYTF. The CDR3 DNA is TGTGCCAGCAGCCAAGATGAGGGTGGATCCCGATATGGCTACACCTTC.

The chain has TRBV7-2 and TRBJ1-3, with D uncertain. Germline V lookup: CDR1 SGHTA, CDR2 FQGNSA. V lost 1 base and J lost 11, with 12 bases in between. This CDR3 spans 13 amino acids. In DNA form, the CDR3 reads TGTGCCAGCAGCTTAGTGTCCCGGGTTGCCATATATTTT. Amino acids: CASSLVSRVAIYF.

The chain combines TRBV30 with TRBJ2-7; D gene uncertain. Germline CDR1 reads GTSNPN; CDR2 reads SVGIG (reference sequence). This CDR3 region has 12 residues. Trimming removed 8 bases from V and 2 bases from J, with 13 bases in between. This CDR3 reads CAGDLEPYEQYF. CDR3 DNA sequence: TGTGCCGGTGACTTAGAGCCCTACGAGCAGTACTTC.

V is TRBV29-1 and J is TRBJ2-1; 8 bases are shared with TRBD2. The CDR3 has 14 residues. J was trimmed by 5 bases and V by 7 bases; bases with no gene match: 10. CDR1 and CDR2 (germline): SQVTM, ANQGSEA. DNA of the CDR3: TGCAGCGCCCGCCGGGGGGGGCCCCACAATGAGCAGTTCTTC. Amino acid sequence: CSARRGGPHNEQFF.